This passage covers 2 T cell receptor beta chains from one sample sequenced in a study of OX40 agonist ivuxolimab in advanced cancers. The receptor library was made with the immunoSEQ multiplex PCR assay. TCRdb limited this immuneACCESS table to in-frame rearrangements with V and J called. A share of clones is missing; checked studies link under half to unresolved V genes, and the rest is unexplained. This sample lists roughly 67,000 clones; 70% to 90% were detected once. The ten largest clones add up to approximately 0.3% of the sample. The sample consisted of CD4+ or CD8+ T cells sorted from blood, taken in a trial of the OX40 agonist ivuxolimab. The receptor source for this set is an adult with an advanced solid tumor such as melanoma, head and neck, liver or kidney cancer.

This clone occurred once. The chain couples TRBV7-9 to TRBJ2-7, with D possibly TRBD2 on 6 matching bases. The CDR3 is made up of 15 amino acids. The germline V gene has CDR1 SEHNR and CDR2 FQNEAQ (reference sequence). V was pared by 5 bases and J by 4 bases, with 18 bases between. In DNA, the CDR3 is TGTGCCAGCAGCCCCGGGAGACTAGTTTTGTACGAGCAGTACTTC. Its protein product is CASSPGRLVLYEQYF.

This clone was counted between two and nine times. The chain employs TRBV28 and TRBJ2-4, with unresolved D. Germline V gene sequence: CDR1 MDHEN, CDR2 SYDVKM. This CDR3 comprises 12 residues. Trimming removed 1 base at V and 7 bases at J, with 5 bases between. The CDR3, as DNA: TGTGCCAGCAGTTTATTGGGGAACATTCAGTACTTC. This gives the protein CASSLLGNIQYF.